This paragraph reports one T cell receptor beta chain. Its antigen is not identified. Trimming removed 11 bases at V and 2 bases at J, with 24 bases between. The V gene's germline CDR1 is MNHEY and CDR2 SVGEGT. The CDR3 totals 17 residues. TCR alpha and beta CDR3 regions were amplified from RNA using iRepertoire nested multiplex PCR. Tissue mRNA or PBMC total RNA, 100-400 ng, went into one-step reverse transcription and amplification. TCRdb reprocessed the multiplex PCR reads via MiXCR and lists one record per CDR3 protein. The sample holds under 150,000 distinct CDR3 sequences, 24% seen once. The data derive from a study of glioma-infiltrating T cells. Study outcomes and limitations: Tissue-blood divergence was below expectation in non-neoplastic patients, above in gliomas.

This sequence was found in a human donor with low-grade glioma or glioblastoma, undergoing nonglioma brain surgery, or in good health (not recorded which). The V call is TRBV6-2 or TRBV6-3, the J call TRBJ2-2; D may be TRBD2 (6 bases). The sequencing input was glioma tissue, nonneoplastic brain tissue, or PBMCs (not recorded which). The CDR3 spells CAASSWTGTSNTGELFF. The CDR3 DNA reads as TGTGCCGCCAGCAGTTGGACCGGGACTTCAAACACCGGGGAGCTGTTTTTT.